Presented here are 10 T cell receptor beta chains from one specimen sequenced in a study of blood T cell repertoires in COVID-19. Assay used: immunoSEQ multiplex PCR; TCRdb lists only in-frame clones, some missing. The data hold more than 60,000 clones, with roughly 80% observed a single time. Sequencing was performed on peripheral blood. All receptors derive from a woman aged 80 or over with acute or convalescent COVID-19.

V is TRBV15 and J is TRBJ2-2, with D perhaps matching TRBD1 (6 bases). CDR1 and CDR2 (germline): LNHNV, YYDKDF (reference sequence). Trimming shortened V by 1 base and J by 2 bases, and 8 bases separated the two germline ends. The length of the CDR3 is 15 residues. This chain's CDR3 is CATSRGGPNTGELFF. CDR3 coding DNA: TGTGCCACCAGCAGAGGGGGGCCCAACACCGGGGAGCTGTTTTTT.

The chain links TRBV21-1 to TRBJ2-7; TRBD2, the table's D call, lacks a check against the DNA. TRBV21-1 corresponds to a pseudogene. This CDR3 is 17 amino acids long. CDR3 protein: CASSKRRLAGQRYEQYF. DNA of the CDR3: TGTGCCAGCAGCAAACGTCGACTAGCGGGCCAACGCTACGAGCAGTACTTC.

This clone was observed at least ten times. The chain carries TRBV4-1 and TRBJ1-1; the D gene is possibly TRBD1 (5 bases). This CDR3 spans 17 amino acids. CDR1 and CDR2 (germline): MGHRA, YSYEKL. V was trimmed by 1 base and J by 0 bases, leaving 15 bases between them. CDR3 sequence (DNA): TGCGCCAGCAGCCAAGGTCCGGGGGGTTCGATGAACACTGAAGCTTTCTTT. Translation: CASSQGPGGSMNTEAFF.

V and J are TRBV18 and TRBJ1-1, with D unclear. This CDR3 has 15 residues. The V gene's germline CDR1 is KGHSH and CDR2 LQKENI. Trimming shortened V by 1 base and J by 1 base, and 10 bases separated the two germline ends. The CDR3 here is CASSPQKLANTEAFF. As DNA, the CDR3 is TGTGCCAGCTCACCACAGAAGCTCGCGAACACTGAAGCTTTCTTT. The whole variable domain, remainder taken from reference TRBV18 and TRBJ1-1, is NAGVMQNPRHLVRRRGQEARLRCSPMKGHSHVYWYRQLPEEGLKFMVYLQKENIIDESGMPKERFSAEFPKEGPSILRIQQVVRGDSAAYFCASSPQKLANTEAFFGQGTRLTVV.

The V gene is TRBV7-2, the J gene TRBJ2-7, with a weak D call TRBD2 (6 bases). V gave up 8 bases and J gave up 0 bases, with 11 bases separating them. The CDR3 extends over 13 amino acids. Germline V CDR1 and CDR2: SGHTA, FQGNSA. CDR3 amino acids: CASGLRSSYEQYF. Here the CDR3 DNA reads TGTGCCAGCGGACTAAGGAGCTCCTACGAGCAGTACTTC.

V usage is TRBV18 and J usage is TRBJ1-2; 7 bases match TRBD1. The V segment lost 4 bases and the J segment 8 bases; nucleotides outside the gene matches: 10. The CDR3 contains 14 residues. Per germline, CDR1 KGHSH and CDR2 LQKENI. In nucleotides, the CDR3 is TGTGCCAGCTCACAGGGACAGACATTCCAGGGCTACACCTTC. Translated: CASSQGQTFQGYTF.

The sample holds a few counts of this clone. The DNA of the CDR3 is TGTGCCAGCAGCTTTCGCTCACTAGCGGGAGGATCCGGGGAGCTGTTTTTT. Amino acid sequence: CASSFRSLAGGSGELFF. V is TRBV11-3 and J is TRBJ2-2; 12 positions match TRBD2. Looked up from germline, CDR1 is SGHNT and CDR2 is YENEEA. The CDR3 covers 17 residues. V lost 3 bases, J lost 6 bases, and 8 bases stayed unmatched.

The chain employs TRBV7-8 and TRBJ1-6, with 9 bases aligning to TRBD1. The V gene's germline CDR1 is SGHVS and CDR2 FQNEAQ. This CDR3 region has 19 residues. The ends lost 2 bases at V and 5 bases at J; junction bases unmatched: 13. CDR3 bases: TGTGCCAGCAGCTTATGGACAGGGGCCCTAGGACTAAATAATTCACCCCTCCACTTT. This translates into CASSLWTGALGLNNSPLHF. The full variable domain, completed using reference TRBV7-8 and TRBJ1-6, is GAGVSQSPRYKVAKRGQDVALRCDPISGHVSLFWYQQALGQGPEFLTYFQNEAQLDKSGLPSDRFFAERPEGSVSTLKIQRTQQEDSAVYLCASSLWTGALGLNNSPLHFGNGTRLTVT.

The J gene is TRBJ1-1, the V gene TRBV19; D is unresolved. Germline lookup yields CDR1 LNHDA and CDR2 SQIVND (reference sequence). CDR3 length equals 12 residues. Trimming pared 6 bases from V and 5 bases from J, leaving 10 bases between. The CDR3: CASRARTTEAFF. The CDR3, as DNA: TGTGCCAGTAGGGCGCGGACTACTGAAGCTTTCTTT. The entire variable domain, with the rest obtained from reference TRBV19 and TRBJ1-1, is as follows: DGGITQSPKYLFRKEGQNVTLSCEQNLNHDAMYWYRQDPGQGLRLIYYSQIVNDFQKGDIAEGYSVSREKKESFPLTVTSAQKNPTAFYLCASRARTTEAFFGQGTRLTVV.

The CDR3 region is CASSHTDRENQYF. In nucleotides, the CDR3 is TGTGCCAGCAGCCACACGGACAGGGAAAATCAGTATTTT. The chain combines TRBV3-1 (or the pseudogene TRBV3-2) with TRBJ2-3; 8 nucleotides line up with TRBD1. CDR3 length equals 13 residues. V dropped 3 bases and J dropped 12; count of bases not matched to a gene: 8. The V gene's germline CDR1 is LGHDT and CDR2 YNNKEL (reference sequence).